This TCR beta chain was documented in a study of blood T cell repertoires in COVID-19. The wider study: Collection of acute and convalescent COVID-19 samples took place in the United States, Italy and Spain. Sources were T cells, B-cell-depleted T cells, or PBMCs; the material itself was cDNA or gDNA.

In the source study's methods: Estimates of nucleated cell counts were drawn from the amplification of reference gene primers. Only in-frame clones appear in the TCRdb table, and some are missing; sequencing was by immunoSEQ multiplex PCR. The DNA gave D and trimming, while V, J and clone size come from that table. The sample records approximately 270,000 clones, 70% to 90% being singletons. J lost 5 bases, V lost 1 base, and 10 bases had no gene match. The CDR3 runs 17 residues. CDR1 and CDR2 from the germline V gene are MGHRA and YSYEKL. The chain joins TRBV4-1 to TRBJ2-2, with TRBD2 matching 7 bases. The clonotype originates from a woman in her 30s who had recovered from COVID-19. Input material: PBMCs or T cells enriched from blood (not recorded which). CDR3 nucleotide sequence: TGCGCCAGCAGCCAAGGGCGTGGCGGGAGAAGAACCGGGGAGCTGTTTTTT. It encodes CASSQGRGGRRTGELFF.